One TCR beta chain is described in this entry. Its antigen is undetermined. Treg sorting used a CD4+CD25+CD127-/low gate. One entry per CDR3 protein, called by TCRdb with MiXCR from the 5' RACE reads. The sample contains about 12,000 distinct CDR3 sequences, roughly 51% of which appear only once. Study-level results: Tumor Tregs overlapped most with tumor, then blood, naive CD4+ cells. Tumor memory CD4+ T cell TCR gene usage was found to cluster with blood and lymph node memory CD4+ cells and with lymph node naive CD4+ cells.

The CDR3 runs 14 residues. V dropped 6 bases and J dropped 4 bases, with 15 bases sitting between them. Germline V lookup: CDR1 MNHEY, CDR2 SVGEGT. Material for sequencing was tumor-infiltrating Tregs sorted from the breast tumor. This TCR came from a female donor with breast cancer. V and J are TRBV6-2 or TRBV6-3 and TRBJ2-5; tentatively, D is TRBD1 (5 bases). The CDR3 nucleotides read TGTGCCAGCAGGGACATAATACACGGAGAGACCCAGTACTTC. This gives the protein CASRDIIHGETQYF.